Following are 14 T cell receptor beta chains from one sample sequenced in a study of long-term antiretroviral therapy in people with HIV. The assay used was immunoSEQ (version v3.0), run at survey level. Some clones are missing from TCRdb's copy, which holds only in-frame ones; the method was immunoSEQ multiplex PCR. Of just over 8,500 clones in the sample, nearly 80% were seen once. The input for sequencing was unsorted PBMCs, taken 0.6 years before starting antiretroviral therapy. These receptors all stem from a middle-aged man with HIV.

The chain employs TRBV19 and TRBJ1-2; 8 nucleotides agree with TRBD1. The CDR3 runs 15 residues. The germline V gene has CDR1 LNHDA and CDR2 SQIVND (reference sequence). With V trimmed by 2 bases and J by 8 bases, 10 bases remained unmatched. CDR3 region: CASSITTGDSRGYTF. The CDR3, as DNA: TGTGCCAGTAGTATAACGACAGGGGATAGTAGAGGCTACACCTTC.

This clone was seen a handful of times. The chain uses TRBV7-9 and TRBJ2-7; D possibly corresponds to TRBD2 (5 bases). The V end was cut by 0 bases, the J end by 6 bases, with 9 bases between. The CDR3 has 13 residues. Germline CDR1 SEHNR, CDR2 FQNEAQ (reference sequence). CDR3 nucleotides: TGTGCCAGCAGCTTAGCCAACGGGGTCGAGCAGTACTTC. Amino acid sequence: CASSLANGVEQYF.

This clone was recorded only once. The rearrangement joins TRBV5-1 to TRBJ2-3, with D tentatively TRBD1 (5 bases). Per the germline V gene, CDR1 is SGHRS and CDR2 is YFSETQ. Trimming cost V 7 bases and J 1 base, with 10 bases left between them. The CDR3 consists of 13 residues. CDR3 sequence (DNA): TGCGCCAGCGCGCAGGGCGGCACAGATACGCAGTATTTT. Amino acids: CASAQGGTDTQYF.

The chain has TRBV12-5 and TRBJ2-4; 9 nucleotides align to TRBD1. Unmatched junction bases numbered 10, after V lost 2 bases and J lost 5 bases. This CDR3 contains 17 residues. Germline-derived CDR1 and CDR2 are LGHNT and FRNRAP. The CDR3 DNA reads TGTGCTAGTGGTTTGAGCCCGGGACAGGGCCTTCAAAACATTCAGTACTTC. It is translated as CASGLSPGQGLQNIQYF.

This rearrangement joins TRBV29-1 to TRBJ2-1; D gene unclear. Deletions cut 5 bases from V and 8 bases from J, with 13 bases between. The length of the CDR3 is 12 residues. Per the germline V gene, CDR1 is SQVTM and CDR2 is ANQGSEA. The CDR3 DNA sequence: TGCAGCGTTCCCGGGCCCCAAGATGAGCAGTTCTTC. Amino acid sequence: CSVPGPQDEQFF.

This clone was seen a few times. The V call is TRBV5-1, the J call TRBJ1-1; maybe TRBD1 (6 bases). The CDR3 consists of 13 residues. With 6 bases removed from V and 4 bases from J, the gap between germline ends came to 13 bases. Per the germline V gene, CDR1 is SGHRS and CDR2 is YFSETQ. The CDR3 reads CASIEGGSTEAFF. The CDR3 DNA is TGCGCCAGCATTGAGGGGGGGAGCACTGAAGCTTTCTTT.

V gene TRBV7-7 combines with J gene TRBJ1-3; TRBD1 matches at 7 bases. There are 15 residues in the CDR3. CDR1 is SSHAT, CDR2 FNYEAQ, per germline (reference sequence). With 5 bases clipped from V and 2 bases from J, the junction kept 6 bases outside the gene matches. CDR3 DNA: TGTGCCAGCAGCCTCACAGGGGAAACTGGAAACACCATATATTTT. Amino acids: CASSLTGETGNTIYF.

The J gene is TRBJ2-1, the V gene TRBV5-1, with D uncertain. The CDR3 has 13 residues. Germline CDR1 reads SGHRS; CDR2 reads YFSETQ. Trimming took 7 bases from V and 6 from J, leaving 14 bases between them. The CDR3 is CASGLERSNEQFF. CDR3 bases: TGCGCCAGCGGTTTGGAGAGGTCCAATGAGCAGTTCTTC. Looking up the rest from reference TRBV5-1 and TRBJ2-1 gives the full variable domain: KAGVTQTPRYLIKTRGQQVTLSCSPISGHRSVSWYQQTPGQGLQFLFEYFSETQRNKGNFPGRFSGRQFSNSRSEMNVSTLELGDSALYLCASGLERSNEQFFGPGTRLTVL.

The chain carries TRBV5-1 and TRBJ2-2; 8 bases agree with TRBD2. V lost 5 bases, J lost 4 bases, and 4 bases stayed unmatched. CDR3 size: 14 residues. The germline gives CDR1 SGHRS, CDR2 YFSETQ. The CDR3, as DNA: TGCGCCAGCAGTGTGGGACTAGTCACCGGGGAGCTGTTTTTT. Its translation is CASSVGLVTGELFF.

J is TRBJ2-7 and V is TRBV7-9; D is possibly TRBD2 (5 bases). Germline loops: CDR1 SEHNR, CDR2 FQNEAQ (reference sequence). This CDR3 is built from 14 residues. V gave up 5 bases and J gave up 6 bases, with 17 bases separating them. CDR3 coding DNA: TGTGCCAGCAGCCCAGAGGGTCCCGATGGCGAGCAGTACTTC. Encoded protein: CASSPEGPDGEQYF.

This clone was observed a few times. The V call is TRBV2, the J call TRBJ1-4; no clear D gene. Germline-derived CDR1 and CDR2 are SNHLY and FYNNEI. The CDR3 is made up of 14 amino acids. Trimming removed 3 bases at V and 8 bases at J, with 13 bases between. The CDR3 sequence is CASSEVSSEEKLFF. The CDR3 DNA follows: TGTGCCAGCAGTGAGGTGTCCTCGGAGGAAAAACTGTTTTTT.

V gene TRBV2 combines with J gene TRBJ2-3; 9 bases are a match to TRBD2. The germline V gene has CDR1 SNHLY and CDR2 FYNNEI. After removal of 4 bases from V and 4 bases from J, the junction contained 3 bases not matched to a gene. This CDR3 contains 14 residues. CDR3 in DNA: TGTGCCAGCAGTGGTAGCGGGGGCGCAGATACGCAGTATTTT. As protein: CASSGSGGADTQYF.

The chain combines TRBV4-2 with TRBJ1-1; D possibly corresponds to TRBD1 (5 bases). Between the trimmed V and J ends, which lost 4 bases and 4 bases, there was a span of 13 bases. This CDR3 comprises 14 residues. Germline CDR1 is LGHNA and CDR2 is YNFKEQ. This chain's CDR3 is CASSRGTVGTEAFF. CDR3 DNA: TGTGCCAGCAGCCGTGGGACTGTGGGCACTGAAGCTTTCTTT.

The CDR3 nucleotides read TGCGCCAGCAGCTTCGGGACTAAGAGCTCCTACGAGCAGTACTTC. This codes for CASSFGTKSSYEQYF. This chain uses TRBV5-1 with TRBJ2-7; TRBD2 agrees at 7 bases. The germline CDR1 and CDR2 sequences are SGHRS and YFSETQ. Unmatched junction bases numbered 5, after V lost 2 bases and J lost 0 bases. This CDR3 comprises 15 residues.